This T cell receptor (beta chain) was documented in a study of T-cell reconstitution after alpha-beta-depleted transplantation in children (dated by TCRdb to 2015 to 2016). Turning to the overall study: The study quantitatively tracked T-cell immune reconstitution after TCRalphabeta/CD19-depleted allogeneic hematopoietic cell transplantation in children using TCR repertoire profiling. The study at large found these results: In some patients, the high TCRbeta diversity seen at day 60 was put down to recipient T cells and intrathymic progenitors that had survived conditioning. The apparently early alphabetaT-cell count recovery about two months after transplant was reportedly dependent on only several hundred rapidly expanded clones derived from non-depleted graft cells. Over the following months the frequencies of hyperexpanded clones went down, and after one year T-cell counts and TCRbeta diversity were mostly credited to newly produced T cells.

Inclusive of the bounding cysteine and phenylalanine, the CDR3 is 19 residues long. The entry retains the CDR3 DNA only, 57 bases that are in frame from base 1. V and J are truncated by 6 bases and 5 bases respectively, leaving an intervening sequence of 34 bases. Via the germline V gene (reference sequence), CDR1 is DFQATT and CDR2 SNEGSKA. The protocol used for the library was PCR. The listed sequencing device is Illumina HiSeq 2500. TCR library preparation used molecular barcoding, with unique molecular identifiers applied to normalize quantification of the TCRbeta repertoire. TCRdb itself trimmed the public reads at Q25 with fastp, ran MiXCR and retained productive beta chains. Rows with one shared CDR3 protein collapse into an entry with the most common genes and DNA. The sample table lists 400,000 to 450,000 distinct CDR3 sequences, around 46% of them with a count of one. The top ten constitute about 30% of the sample.

Read against the paper, the sample's treatment or condition label means: allogeneic hematopoietic cell transplantation with graft depleted of TCRalphabeta T cells and CD19 B cells. TCRalphabeta/CD19-depleted allogeneic hematopoietic cell grafts were given to the transplant recipients, all of whom were children. Concerning this clonotype: Its recognized antigen is unknown. Base qualities are not at hand, and no much larger clone is one base apart.

The TCR sequence derives from a girl under 10 years old with aplastic anemia, due to receive a stem cell transplant. The sequenced sample was PBMCs, obtained before TCRalphabeta/CD19-depleted stem cell transplant. The chain joins TRBV20-1 to TRBJ1-1; the D gene is perhaps TRBD1, from 6 matching bases. The CDR3 sequence is CSAETAALVTLQDRTEAFF. The nucleotide sequence is TGCAGTGCGGAGACCGCGGCCCTGGTAACCCTCCAGGACAGAACTGAAGCTTTCTTT.